This TCR beta chain derives from a study of cytomegalovirus exposure and HLA in healthy donors. General study findings and limits: Reportedly, TCR beta sequences accurately predicted HLA-A and HLA-B alleles in most subjects. The study labeled 150 to 200 TCR beta chains cytomegalovirus-associated. Later analysis suggested most CMV-associated TCR beta chains were HLA-restricted. Analysis was carried out at a later point, and it linked a missense DCLRE1C variant to TCR beta V- and J-gene trimming.

The PCR used 60 Vbeta and 13 Jbeta primers. The protocol was immunoSEQ multiplex PCR, while the TCRdb copy is restricted to in-frame clones and leaves out a portion. The sample carries about 170,000 clones, around 84% recorded once. The germline V gene has CDR1 SGHRS and CDR2 YFSETQ. The V and J ends lost 4 bases and 4 bases, in that order; junction bases with no gene match: 5. There are 17 residues in the CDR3. A remark on this clone: What it binds is not known.

This clonotype was obtained from a man aged 25-45 years in good health and CMV-seropositive. Sequencing was done on a sample of PBMCs. This sequence joins TRBV5-1 and TRBJ2-2, with 15 bases identical to TRBD2. The CDR3 region has the DNA TGCGCCAGCAGCGGGGGACTAGCGGGAGGACTCACCGGGGAGCTGTTTTTT. This codes for CASSGGLAGGLTGELFF.